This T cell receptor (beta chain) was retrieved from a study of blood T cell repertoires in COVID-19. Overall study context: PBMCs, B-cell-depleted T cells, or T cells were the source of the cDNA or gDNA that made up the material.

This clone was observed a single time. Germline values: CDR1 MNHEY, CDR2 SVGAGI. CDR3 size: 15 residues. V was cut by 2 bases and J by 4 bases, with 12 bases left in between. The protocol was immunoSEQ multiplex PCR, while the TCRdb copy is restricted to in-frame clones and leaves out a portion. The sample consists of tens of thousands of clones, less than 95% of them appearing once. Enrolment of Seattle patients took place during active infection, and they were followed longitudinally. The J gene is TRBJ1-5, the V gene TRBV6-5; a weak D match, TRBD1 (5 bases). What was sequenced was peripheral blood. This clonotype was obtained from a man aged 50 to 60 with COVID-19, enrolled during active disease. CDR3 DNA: TGTGCCAGCAGTTACGGAAGGGGATGGAATCAGCCCCAGCATTTT. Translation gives CASSYGRGWNQPQHF.